This T cell receptor (beta chain) is drawn from a study of T cell repertoires in cytomegalovirus infection. Study as a whole: Public TCR beta signatures provided an indication of both CMV infection and a matching HLA type. Study-level points and caveats: Identification of carriers of CMV plus the relevant HLA was achieved through cumulative public TCR beta family frequency. CMV-specific TCR beta clonotypes restricted by HLA-C dominated the ex vivo response.

Using its own MiXCR run on the reads, TCRdb lists one record per CDR3 protein. The data show roughly 500,000 distinct CDR3 sequences, about 15% seen once. This clonotype was picked up many times. Its antigen is unknown. The sequence was collected from a human donor in good health (CMV status not recorded). Some clones in this sample may be carry-over from other donors' samples. The specimen sequenced was CD8+ T cells from PBMCs.

The CDR3 DNA is TGTGCCAGCAGCTTATTGACGGGACAGGGGGCCGAGCAGTACTTC. Amino acid sequence: CASSLLTGQGAEQYF. The chain has TRBV7-3 and TRBJ2-7; TRBD1 agrees at 12 bases. V lost 2 bases, J lost 6 bases, and 5 bases stayed unmatched. The V gene's germline CDR1 is SGHTA and CDR2 FQGTGA. The CDR3 consists of 15 residues.